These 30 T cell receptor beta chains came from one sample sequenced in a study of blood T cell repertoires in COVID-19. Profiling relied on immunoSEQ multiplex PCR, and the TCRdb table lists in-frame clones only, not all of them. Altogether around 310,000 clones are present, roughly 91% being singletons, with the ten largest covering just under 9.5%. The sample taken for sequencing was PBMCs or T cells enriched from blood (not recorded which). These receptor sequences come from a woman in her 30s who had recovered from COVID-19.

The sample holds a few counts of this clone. CDR3 in DNA: TGTGCCTGGAGTCTTGTGGGGGGAGGTCAGCCCCAGCATTTT. Its protein is CAWSLVGGGQPQHF. The gene calls are TRBV30 and TRBJ1-5, with D possibly matching TRBD1 (5 bases). Germline assignment: CDR1 GTSNPN and CDR2 SVGIG (reference sequence). CDR3 length: 14 residues. Trimming stripped 2 bases from V and 6 bases from J, with 14 bases between.

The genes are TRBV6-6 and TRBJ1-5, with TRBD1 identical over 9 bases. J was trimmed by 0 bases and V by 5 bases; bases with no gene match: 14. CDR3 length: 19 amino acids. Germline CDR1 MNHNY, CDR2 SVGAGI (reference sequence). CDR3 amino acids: CASSPDRGRMRYSNQPQHF. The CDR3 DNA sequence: TGTGCCAGCAGTCCGGACAGGGGACGAATGCGGTATAGCAATCAGCCCCAGCATTTT.

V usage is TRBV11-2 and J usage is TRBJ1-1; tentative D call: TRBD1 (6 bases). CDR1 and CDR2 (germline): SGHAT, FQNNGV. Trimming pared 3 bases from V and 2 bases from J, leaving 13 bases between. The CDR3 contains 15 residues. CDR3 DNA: TGTGCCAGCAGCTTCCTGACAGGCTTTAACACTGAAGCTTTCTTT. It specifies CASSFLTGFNTEAFF.

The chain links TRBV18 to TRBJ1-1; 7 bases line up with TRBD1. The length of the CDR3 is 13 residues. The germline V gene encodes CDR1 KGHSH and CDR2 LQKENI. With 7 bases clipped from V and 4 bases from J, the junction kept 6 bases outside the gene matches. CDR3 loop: CASFRGTGTEAFF. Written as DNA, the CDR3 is TGTGCCAGCTTCAGGGGGACGGGCACTGAAGCTTTCTTT.

CDR3 residues: CASSLGGTDNEKLFF. The CDR3 DNA reads as TGTGCCAGCAGTCTGGGGGGGACGGATAATGAAAAACTGTTTTTT. This rearrangement joins TRBV7-9 to TRBJ1-4; D is possibly TRBD1 (5 bases). Germline CDR1 SEHNR, CDR2 FQNEAQ (reference sequence). The CDR3 is 15 residues long. With 6 bases removed from V and 4 bases from J, the gap between germline ends came to 15 bases.

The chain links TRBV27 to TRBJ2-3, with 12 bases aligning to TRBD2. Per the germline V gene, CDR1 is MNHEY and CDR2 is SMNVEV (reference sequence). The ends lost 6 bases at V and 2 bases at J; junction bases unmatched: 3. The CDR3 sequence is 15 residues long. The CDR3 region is CASRLAGGNTDTQYF. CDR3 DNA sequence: TGTGCCAGCAGACTAGCGGGAGGTAACACAGATACGCAGTATTTT.

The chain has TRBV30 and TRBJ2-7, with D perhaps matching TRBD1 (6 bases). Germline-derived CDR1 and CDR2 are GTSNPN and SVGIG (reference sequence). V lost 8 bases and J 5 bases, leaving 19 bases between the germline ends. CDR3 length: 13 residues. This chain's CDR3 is CAAAQGSPDEQYF. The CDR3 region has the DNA TGTGCCGCGGCTCAGGGGAGTCCAGACGAGCAGTACTTC.

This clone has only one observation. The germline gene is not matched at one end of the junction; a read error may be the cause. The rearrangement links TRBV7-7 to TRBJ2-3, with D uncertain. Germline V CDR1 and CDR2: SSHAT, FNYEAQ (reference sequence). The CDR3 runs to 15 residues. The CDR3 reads CASSLGLGGTDTQYF. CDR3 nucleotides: TGTGCTAGCAGCTTAGGATTGGGCGGCACAGATACGCAGTATTTT.

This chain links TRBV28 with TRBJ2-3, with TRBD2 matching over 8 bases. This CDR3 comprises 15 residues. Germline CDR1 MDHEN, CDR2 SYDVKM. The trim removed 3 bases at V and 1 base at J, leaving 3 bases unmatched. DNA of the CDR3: TGTGCCAGCAGTTTTGCGGGAGGTGGCACAGATACGCAGTATTTT. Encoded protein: CASSFAGGGTDTQYF.

The CDR3 nucleotides are TGTGCCAGCAGCGTGACAGGGTATACTGAAGCTTTCTTT. It encodes CASSVTGYTEAFF. V usage is TRBV9 and J usage is TRBJ1-1; 7 positions match TRBD1. CDR3 length: 13 amino acids. Looked up from germline, CDR1 is SGDLS and CDR2 is YYNGEE. J gave up 5 bases and V 2 bases, and 3 bases lay outside the gene matches. The full variable domain, completed using reference TRBV9 and TRBJ1-1, is DSGVTQTPKHLITATGQRVTLRCSPRSGDLSVYWYQQSLDQGLQFLIQYYNGEERAKGNILERFSAQQFPDLHSELNLSSLELGDSALYFCASSVTGYTEAFFGQGTRLTVV.

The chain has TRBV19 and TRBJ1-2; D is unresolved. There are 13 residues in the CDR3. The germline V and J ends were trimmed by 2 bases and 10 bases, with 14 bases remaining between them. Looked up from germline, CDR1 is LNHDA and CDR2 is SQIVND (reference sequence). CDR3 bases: TGTGCCAGTAGTATACGGGTTTCCCCCGTCTACACCTTC. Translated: CASSIRVSPVYTF.

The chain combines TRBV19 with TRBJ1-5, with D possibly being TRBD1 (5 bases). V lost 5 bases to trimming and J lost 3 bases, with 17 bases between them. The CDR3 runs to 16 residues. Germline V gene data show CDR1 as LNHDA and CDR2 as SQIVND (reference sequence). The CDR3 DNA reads TGTGCCAGTAGTCCGCGGGACCGCTGGGACAATCAGCCCCAGCATTTT. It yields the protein CASSPRDRWDNQPQHF.

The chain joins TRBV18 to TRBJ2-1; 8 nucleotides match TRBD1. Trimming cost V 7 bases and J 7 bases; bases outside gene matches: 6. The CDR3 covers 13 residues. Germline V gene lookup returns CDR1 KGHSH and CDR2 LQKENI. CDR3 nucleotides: TGTGCCAGCTTACAGGGGGTTGATAATGAGCAGTTCTTC. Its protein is CASLQGVDNEQFF.

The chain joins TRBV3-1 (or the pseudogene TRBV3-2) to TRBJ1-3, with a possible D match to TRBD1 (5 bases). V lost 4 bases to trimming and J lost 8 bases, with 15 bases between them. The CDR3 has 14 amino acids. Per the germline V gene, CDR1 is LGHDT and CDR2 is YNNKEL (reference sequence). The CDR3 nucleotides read TGTGCCAGCAGCCGCCTAGCGAGGGGTGACACCATATATTTT. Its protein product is CASSRLARGDTIYF.

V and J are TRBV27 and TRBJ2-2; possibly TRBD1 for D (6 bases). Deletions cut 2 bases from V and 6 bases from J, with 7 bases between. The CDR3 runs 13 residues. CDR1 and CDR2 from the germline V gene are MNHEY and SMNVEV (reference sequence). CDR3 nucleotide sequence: TGTGCCAGCAGTTTAAACAGGGCCGGGGAGCTGTTTTTT. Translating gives CASSLNRAGELFF.

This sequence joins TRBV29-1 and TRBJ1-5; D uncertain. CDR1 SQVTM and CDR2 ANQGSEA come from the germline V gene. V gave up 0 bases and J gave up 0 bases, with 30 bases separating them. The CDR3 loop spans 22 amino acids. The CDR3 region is CSVEDLKSSKFHLTLSNQPQHF. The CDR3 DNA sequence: TGCAGCGTTGAAGATCTCAAGAGTTCCAAGTTCCACCTAACCCTTAGCAATCAGCCCCAGCATTTT.

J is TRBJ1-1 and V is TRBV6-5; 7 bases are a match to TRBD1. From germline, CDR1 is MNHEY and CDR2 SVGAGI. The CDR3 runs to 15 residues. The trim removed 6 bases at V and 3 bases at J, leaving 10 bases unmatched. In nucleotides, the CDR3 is TGTGCCAGCAGCCGGAGACAGGGTGCGTACACTGAAGCTTTCTTT. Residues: CASSRRQGAYTEAFF.

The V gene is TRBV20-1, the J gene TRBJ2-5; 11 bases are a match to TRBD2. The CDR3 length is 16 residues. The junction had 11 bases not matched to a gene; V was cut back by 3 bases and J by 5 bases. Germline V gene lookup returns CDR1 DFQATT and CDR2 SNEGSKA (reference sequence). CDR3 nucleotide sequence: TGCAGTGCTAGTACTAGCGGGAGTGGGGTTATGGAGACCCAGTACTTC. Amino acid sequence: CSASTSGSGVMETQYF.

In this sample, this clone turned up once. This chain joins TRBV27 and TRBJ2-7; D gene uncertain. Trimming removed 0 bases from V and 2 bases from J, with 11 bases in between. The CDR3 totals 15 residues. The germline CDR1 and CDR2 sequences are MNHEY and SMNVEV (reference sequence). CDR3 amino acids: CASSLSPLGAYEQYF. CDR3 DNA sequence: TGTGCCAGCAGTTTATCCCCCCTTGGAGCCTACGAGCAGTACTTC.

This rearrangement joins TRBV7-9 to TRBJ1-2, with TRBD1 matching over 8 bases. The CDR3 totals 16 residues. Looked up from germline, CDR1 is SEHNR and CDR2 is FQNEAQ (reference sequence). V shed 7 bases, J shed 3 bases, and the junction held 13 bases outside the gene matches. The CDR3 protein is CASKDIGTGVYYGYTF. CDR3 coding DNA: TGTGCCAGCAAAGACATCGGGACAGGAGTATACTATGGCTACACCTTC.

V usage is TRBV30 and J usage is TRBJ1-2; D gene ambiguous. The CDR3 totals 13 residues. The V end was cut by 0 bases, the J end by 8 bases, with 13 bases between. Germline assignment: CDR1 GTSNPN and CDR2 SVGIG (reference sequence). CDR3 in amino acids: CAWSVSEGGGYTF. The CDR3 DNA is TGTGCCTGGAGTGTATCCGAGGGCGGGGGCTACACCTTC. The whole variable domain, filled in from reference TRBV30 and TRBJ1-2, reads SQTIHQWPATLVQPVGSPLSLECTVEGTSNPNLYWYRQAAGRGLQLLFYSVGIGQISSEVPQNLSASRPQDRQFILSSKKLLLSDSGFYLCAWSVSEGGGYTFGSGTRLTVV.

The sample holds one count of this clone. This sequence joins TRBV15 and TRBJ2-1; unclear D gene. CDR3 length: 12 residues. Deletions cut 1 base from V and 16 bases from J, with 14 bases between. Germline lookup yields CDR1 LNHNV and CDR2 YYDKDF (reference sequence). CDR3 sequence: CATSRVVPPLFF. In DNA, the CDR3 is TGTGCCACCAGCAGAGTCGTTCCCCCCCTCTTCTTC.

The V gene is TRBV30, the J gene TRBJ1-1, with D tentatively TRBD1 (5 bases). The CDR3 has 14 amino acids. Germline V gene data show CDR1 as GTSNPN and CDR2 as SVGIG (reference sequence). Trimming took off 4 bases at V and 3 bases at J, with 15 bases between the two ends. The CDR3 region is CAWTYVGVDTEAFF. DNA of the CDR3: TGTGCCTGGACCTACGTAGGGGTGGACACTGAAGCTTTCTTT.

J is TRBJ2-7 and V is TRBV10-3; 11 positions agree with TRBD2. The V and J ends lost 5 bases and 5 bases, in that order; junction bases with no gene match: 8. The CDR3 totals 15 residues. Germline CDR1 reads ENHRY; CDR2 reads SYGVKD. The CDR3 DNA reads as TGTGCCATCAGTCTACTAGCGGGAGAAGTCCACGAGCAGTACTTC. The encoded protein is CAISLLAGEVHEQYF.

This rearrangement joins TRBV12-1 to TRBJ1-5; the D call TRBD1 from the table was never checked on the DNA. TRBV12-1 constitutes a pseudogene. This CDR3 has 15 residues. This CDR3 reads CASSFDGTGNQPQHF. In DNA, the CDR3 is TGTGCCAGCAGCTTTGATGGGACAGGGAATCAGCCCCAGCATTTT.

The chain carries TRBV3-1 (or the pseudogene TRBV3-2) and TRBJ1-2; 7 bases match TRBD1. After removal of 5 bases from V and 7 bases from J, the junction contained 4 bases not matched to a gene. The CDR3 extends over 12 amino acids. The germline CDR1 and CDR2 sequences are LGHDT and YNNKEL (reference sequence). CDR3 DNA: TGTGCCAGCAGCTTAGGACAGGCTGGCTACACCTTC. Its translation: CASSLGQAGYTF.

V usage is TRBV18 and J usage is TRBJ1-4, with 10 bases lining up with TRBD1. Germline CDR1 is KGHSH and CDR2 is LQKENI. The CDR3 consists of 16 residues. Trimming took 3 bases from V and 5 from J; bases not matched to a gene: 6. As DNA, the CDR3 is TGTGCCAGCTCACCCTCCCGACAGGGGGCGAATGAAAAACTGTTTTTT. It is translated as CASSPSRQGANEKLFF.

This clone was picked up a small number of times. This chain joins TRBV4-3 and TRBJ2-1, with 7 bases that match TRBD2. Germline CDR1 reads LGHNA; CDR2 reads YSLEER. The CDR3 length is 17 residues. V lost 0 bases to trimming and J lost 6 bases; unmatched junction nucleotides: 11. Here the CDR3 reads CASSQDSVLAGGNEQFF. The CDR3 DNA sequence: TGCGCCAGCAGCCAAGATTCGGTGTTAGCGGGCGGCAATGAGCAGTTCTTC.

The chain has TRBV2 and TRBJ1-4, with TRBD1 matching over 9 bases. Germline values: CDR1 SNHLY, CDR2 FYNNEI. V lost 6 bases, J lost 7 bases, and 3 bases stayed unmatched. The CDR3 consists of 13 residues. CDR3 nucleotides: TGTGCCAGCAGGGGGGACAGGGCTGAAAAACTGTTTTTT. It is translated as CASRGDRAEKLFF.

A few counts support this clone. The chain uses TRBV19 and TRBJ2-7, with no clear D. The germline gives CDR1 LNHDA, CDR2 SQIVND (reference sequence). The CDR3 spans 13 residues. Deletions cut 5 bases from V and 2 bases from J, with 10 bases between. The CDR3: CASSFQATYEQYF. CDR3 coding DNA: TGTGCCAGTAGTTTCCAGGCCACCTACGAGCAGTACTTC.